Listed here are 20 T cell receptor beta chains from one sample, sequenced in a study of T cell responses to AZD1222 COVID-19 vaccine. Profiling relied on immunoSEQ multiplex PCR, and the TCRdb table lists in-frame clones only, not all of them. The sample has around 100,000 clones, roughly 86% seen once. Sequences were derived from peripheral blood, sampled on day 0 of AZD1222 vaccination. These receptors came from an adult in good health.

The gene calls are TRBV10-3 and TRBJ1-2; no reliable D call. The CDR3 is made up of 14 amino acids. The germline V gene encodes CDR1 ENHRY and CDR2 SYGVKD. The ends were cut back, 3 bases at V and 2 bases at J, with 10 bases in the middle. DNA of the CDR3: TGTGCCATCAGTGACGGGATAGGCAACTATGGCTACACCTTC. Translating it yields CAISDGIGNYGYTF.

The chain links TRBV7-6 to TRBJ1-3; possible D gene TRBD1, 5 bases. The CDR3 loop spans 16 amino acids. The V end lost 1 base, the J end lost 4 bases, and 14 bases lay between the germline ends. Germline V gene sequence: CDR1 SGHVS, CDR2 FNYEAQ. CDR3 DNA: TGTGCCAGCAGCTTAGGACAGTTACATCTCGGAAACACCATATATTTT. Translating gives CASSLGQLHLGNTIYF.

This clone was seen at least ten times. The chain recombines TRBV4-1 with TRBJ1-3; D call uncertain. The CDR3 is 16 residues long. CDR1 is MGHRA and CDR2 is YSYEKL in the germline V gene. Trimming shortened V by 2 bases and J by 0 bases, and 11 bases separated the two germline ends. CDR3 residues: CASSQTGANSGNTIYF. The CDR3 DNA reads TGCGCCAGCAGCCAAACCGGAGCCAACTCTGGAAACACCATATATTTT.

For the CDR3, the DNA is TGTGCCAGCAGTCCCCTCTTCGGGGAGGGCAATCAGCCCCAGCATTTT. It yields the protein CASSPLFGEGNQPQHF. The chain links TRBV27 to TRBJ1-5, with D unclear. V lost 5 bases and J 2 bases, leaving 16 bases between the germline ends. This CDR3 has 16 residues. Germline CDR1 reads MNHEY; CDR2 reads SMNVEV (reference sequence).

The CDR3 DNA sequence: TGTGCCTGGGGTCGGGTGTACGAAAAACTGTTTTTT. This codes for CAWGRVYEKLFF. The chain has TRBV30 and TRBJ1-4; D unresolved. The V and J ends lost 5 bases and 8 bases respectively, with 12 bases between them. The germline V gene encodes CDR1 GTSNPN and CDR2 SVGIG (reference sequence). The CDR3 has 12 amino acids.

The chain is built from TRBV3-1 (or the pseudogene TRBV3-2) and TRBJ2-7, with 8 bases fitting TRBD1. The V and J ends lost 3 bases and 3 bases, in that order; junction bases with no gene match: 4. Germline CDR1 is LGHDT and CDR2 is YNNKEL (reference sequence). The CDR3 totals 14 residues. The CDR3 spells CASSHGTGDYEQYF. In DNA form, the CDR3 reads TGTGCCAGCAGCCACGGGACAGGAGACTACGAGCAGTACTTC.

The rearrangement uses TRBV11-2 and TRBJ1-3; the match to TRBD1 covers 9 bases. CDR1 is SGHAT and CDR2 is FQNNGV in the germline V gene. The CDR3 covers 17 residues. Unmatched junction bases numbered 11, after V lost 5 bases and J lost 3 bases. CDR3 residues: CASSPDPQGAFGNTIYF. DNA of the CDR3: TGTGCCAGCAGCCCCGACCCACAGGGGGCCTTTGGAAACACCATATATTTT.

J is TRBJ2-3 and V is TRBV19, with 12 bases aligning to TRBD2. Germline V gives CDR1 LNHDA, CDR2 SQIVND (reference sequence). This CDR3 region has 16 residues. The V and J ends lost 6 bases and 3 bases, in that order; junction bases with no gene match: 7. CDR3 bases: TGTGCCAGTAGATCGAGGACTAGCGGGAAAACAGATACGCAGTATTTT. It specifies CASRSRTSGKTDTQYF.

The chain has TRBV6-2 or TRBV6-3 and TRBJ1-1; D possibly corresponds to TRBD1 (6 bases). V lost 4 bases and J 11 bases, leaving 11 bases between the germline ends. This CDR3 contains 11 residues. Germline assignment: CDR1 MNHEY and CDR2 SVGEGT. CDR3 DNA sequence: TGTGCCAGCAGTTGGGGGCCGGAGGCTTTCTTT. It yields the protein CASSWGPEAFF.

The table lists this clone with a few counts. The rearrangement uses TRBV5-4 and TRBJ1-2; tentative D call: TRBD1 (6 bases). V was trimmed by 3 bases and J by 2 bases, leaving 11 bases between them. CDR1 and CDR2 from the germline V gene are SGHNT and YYREEE (reference sequence). This CDR3 spans 14 amino acids. In nucleotides, the CDR3 is TGTGCCAGCAGCTGGGCCACAGGGAACTATGGCTACACCTTC. This gives the protein CASSWATGNYGYTF.

The gene calls are TRBV27 and TRBJ2-3; 11 bases agree with TRBD2. This CDR3 has 15 residues. Germline V gene sequence: CDR1 MNHEY, CDR2 SMNVEV (reference sequence). Trimming at V came to 5 bases and at J to 3 bases, leaving 4 bases not matched to a gene. Here the CDR3 DNA reads TGTGCCAGCAGTCCCCGGACTAGCGGGACAGATACGCAGTATTTT. Its translation is CASSPRTSGTDTQYF.

V and J are TRBV5-1 and TRBJ2-2, with D tentatively TRBD1 (6 bases). Trimming pared 6 bases from V and 6 bases from J, leaving 15 bases between. CDR3 length equals 14 residues. Germline V gene lookup returns CDR1 SGHRS and CDR2 YFSETQ. CDR3: CASNSRGNAGELFF. CDR3 DNA sequence: TGCGCCAGCAATTCCAGGGGAAATGCCGGGGAGCTGTTTTTT.

This clone was observed once. The chain employs TRBV11-3 and TRBJ1-1, with D tentatively TRBD1 (6 bases). Germline CDR1 SGHNT, CDR2 YENEEA. The CDR3 consists of 13 residues. The V gene lost 5 bases and the J gene lost 3 bases, with 10 bases spanning the gap. The DNA of the CDR3 is TGTGCCAGCAGCCGAAACAGGGACACTGAAGCTTTCTTT. This gives the protein CASSRNRDTEAFF. The full variable domain, completed using reference TRBV11-3 and TRBJ1-1, is EAGVVQSPRYKIIEKKQPVAFWCNPISGHNTLYWYLQNLGQGPELLIRYENEEAVDDSQLPKDRFSAERLKGVDSTLKIQPAELGDSAVYLCASSRNRDTEAFFGQGTRLTVV.

The CDR3 reads CASSPGQGAIEQYF. Written as DNA, the CDR3 is TGTGCCAGCTCACCGGGACAGGGGGCCATCGAGCAGTACTTC. The chain is built from TRBV18 and TRBJ2-7; TRBD1 matches at 12 bases. J gave up 6 bases and V 3 bases, and 3 bases lay outside the gene matches. The CDR3 consists of 14 residues. The germline CDR1 and CDR2 sequences are KGHSH and LQKENI.

The chain joins TRBV30 to TRBJ2-2; 9 nucleotides agree with TRBD1. This CDR3 spans 15 amino acids. Germline CDR1 is GTSNPN and CDR2 is SVGIG (reference sequence). Trimming cost V 3 bases and J 5 bases; bases outside gene matches: 7. CDR3 region: CAWSLQGAQTGELFF. The CDR3, as DNA: TGTGCCTGGAGCCTACAGGGGGCTCAGACCGGGGAGCTGTTTTTT.

The chain couples TRBV9 to TRBJ1-1; no firm D call. V was pared by 4 bases and J by 1 base, with 17 bases between. The V gene's germline CDR1 is SGDLS and CDR2 YYNGEE. The CDR3 covers 16 residues. CDR3 amino acids: CASSPSPGRKNTEAFF. In DNA form, the CDR3 reads TGTGCCAGCAGCCCGAGCCCGGGCAGGAAGAACACTGAAGCTTTCTTT.

This clone showed up just once. The gene calls are TRBV25-1 and TRBJ1-6, with D possibly matching TRBD1 (6 bases). With 1 base removed from V and 7 bases from J, the gap between germline ends came to 11 bases. Germline CDR1 and CDR2: MGHDK and SYGVNS. The CDR3 contains 15 residues. The DNA for the CDR3 is TGTGCCAGCAGTGAATTCGGGGGGCAGAATTCACCCCTCCACTTT. This encodes CASSEFGGQNSPLHF.

The rearrangement uses TRBV19 and TRBJ1-1; 7 nucleotides match TRBD1. CDR1 LNHDA and CDR2 SQIVND come from the germline V gene (reference sequence). This CDR3 has 14 residues. The V segment lost 5 bases and the J segment 0 bases; nucleotides outside the gene matches: 3. In nucleotides, the CDR3 is TGTGCCAGTAGTCTGACAGGGATGAACACTGAAGCTTTCTTT. Encoded protein: CASSLTGMNTEAFF.

This clone was counted between two and nine times. This sequence joins TRBV28 and TRBJ1-6; a possible D gene is TRBD1 (5 bases). Germline-derived CDR1 and CDR2 are MDHEN and SYDVKM. The CDR3 is made up of 14 amino acids. V lost 8 bases and J lost 10, with 18 bases in between. DNA for the CDR3: TGTGCCAGCGCAACCGGGGGGAAGGGGTCACCCCTCCACTTT. This gives the protein CASATGGKGSPLHF.

The genes are TRBV27 and TRBJ1-1; no clear D gene. Germline values: CDR1 MNHEY, CDR2 SMNVEV (reference sequence). Trimming shortened V by 5 bases and J by 1 base, and 8 bases separated the two germline ends. CDR3 size: 13 residues. The CDR3 bases are TGTGCCAGCAGTCACTACGGGAACACTGAAGCTTTCTTT. This gives the protein CASSHYGNTEAFF.